This is a list of T cell receptor beta chains from one sample in a study of spatial heterogeneity in lung cancer. TCRdb re-called the 5' RACE reads with MiXCR, one entry per CDR3 protein. The repertoire holds roughly 2,900 distinct CDR3 sequences, roughly a tenth seen once, with 6% to 7% in the top ten. The material was lung tumor tissue, obtained at surgery. All receptors come from a female donor with early-stage non-small cell lung cancer. The CDR3 runs from the conserved cysteine through the conserved F or W. A D gene is named only where the DNA matches it firmly. Expanded clones are given a class, and other clones once, few, many or no size at all.

d_call j_call clone_size v_call cdr3_nt cdr3_aa
TRBD1 TRBJ1-6 large TRBV7-8 TGTGCCAGCAGCTTAGTTGGACAGGGTGGTAATTCACCCCTCCACTTT CASSLVGQGGNSPLHF
NA TRBJ2-3 medium-sized TRBV9 TGTGCCAGCAGCGTAGAGCCGCCCCCCACAGATACGCAGTATTTT CASSVEPPPTDTQYF
NA TRBJ1-4 many TRBV20-1 TGCAGTGCTAGCGGGGGGACCGGTAATGAAAAACTGTTTTTT CSASGGTGNEKLFF
NA TRBJ2-7 medium-sized TRBV6-1 TGTGCCAGTCGACCCGGGTTCGGCGAGCAGTACTTC CASRPGFGEQYF
TRBD1 TRBJ1-1 NA TRBV29-1 TGCAGCGCAGGGGGGAATGAAGCTTTCTTT CSAGGNEAFF
TRBD1 TRBJ2-2 large TRBV6-5 TGTGCCAGCAGCGACCTCTCTGGGACAGGGATTGTCGGCGGGGAGCTGTTTTTT CASSDLSGTGIVGGELFF
NA TRBJ1-1 few TRBV5-1 TGCGCCAGTTCCAGCTCGACGGTGAACACTGAAGCTTTCTTT CASSSSTVNTEAFF
TRBD1 TRBJ2-3 medium-sized TRBV5-1 TGCGCCAGCAGCACTATGACAGGGTCAGATACGCAGTATTTT CASSTMTGSDTQYF
NA TRBJ1-1 many TRBV27 TGTGCCAGCAGTTTAATCCCCGGACAGGAAGCTTTCTTT CASSLIPGQEAFF
TRBD1 TRBJ1-1 medium-sized TRBV5-1 TGCGCCAGCAGCTCGGGACAGCTAGACACTGAAGCTTTCTTT CASSSGQLDTEAFF
NA TRBJ1-2 medium-sized TRBV19 TGTGCCAGTAGCCGGGGGTGGGCCTATGGCTACACCTTC CASSRGWAYGYTF
NA TRBJ1-4 NA TRBV6-1 TGTGCCAGCAGTTCGAGGCCGGGACGGAATAATGAAAAACTGTTTTTT CASSSRPGRNNEKLFF
NA TRBJ1-1 few TRBV10-1 TGCGCCAGAGAAAGTGGGAGGAACACTGAAGCTTTCTTT CARESGRNTEAFF
TRBD1 TRBJ2-3 medium-sized TRBV11-2 TGTGCCAGCAGCTTAGATTCTGCTCAGGGGGCTAGAGATACGCAGTATTTT CASSLDSAQGARDTQYF
TRBD1 TRBJ1-1 medium-sized TRBV2 TGTGCCAGCAGGGACGACAGGGCTTTGGCTGAAGCTTTCTTT CASRDDRALAEAFF
TRBD2 TRBJ2-1 medium-sized TRBV9 TGTGCCAGCAGCGTAGTGGCGGGGGGGGCCCCGTCCCATGAGCAGTTCTTC CASSVVAGGAPSHEQFF
TRBD1 TRBJ2-2 many TRBV14 TGTGCCAGCAGCCAAGTCCAGGGGGCCACCGGGGAGCTGTTTTTT CASSQVQGATGELFF
NA TRBJ1-1 medium-sized TRBV20-1 TGCAGTGCTAGAGGGGATGTGGGGGAAGCTTTCTTT CSARGDVGEAFF
NA TRBJ1-2 many TRBV5-1 TGCGCCAGCAGCTTGGCAGGGGATTCGATTGGCTACACCTTC CASSLAGDSIGYTF
NA TRBJ1-1 medium-sized TRBV24-1 TGTGCCACCGGGGCCTACATGAACACTGAAGCTTTCTTT CATGAYMNTEAFF